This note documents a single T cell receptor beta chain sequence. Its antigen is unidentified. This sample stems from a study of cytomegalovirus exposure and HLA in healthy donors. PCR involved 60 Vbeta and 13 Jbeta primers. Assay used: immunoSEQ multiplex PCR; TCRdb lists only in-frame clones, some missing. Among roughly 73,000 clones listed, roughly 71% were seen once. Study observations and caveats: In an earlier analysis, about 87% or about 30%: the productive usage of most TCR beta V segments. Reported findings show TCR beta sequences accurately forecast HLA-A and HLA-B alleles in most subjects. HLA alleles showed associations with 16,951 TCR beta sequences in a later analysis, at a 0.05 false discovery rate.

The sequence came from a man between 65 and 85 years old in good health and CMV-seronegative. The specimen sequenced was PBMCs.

In DNA form, the CDR3 reads TGTGCCAGCAGCTTAATCGAGGGGGAGATGGCGTATTTT. Translation gives CASSLIEGEMAYF. The chain links TRBV7-2 to TRBJ2-3; tentative D call: TRBD1 (6 bases). V dropped 2 bases and J dropped 14 bases, with 17 bases sitting between them. The length of the CDR3 is 13 residues. Germline values: CDR1 SGHTA, CDR2 FQGNSA.